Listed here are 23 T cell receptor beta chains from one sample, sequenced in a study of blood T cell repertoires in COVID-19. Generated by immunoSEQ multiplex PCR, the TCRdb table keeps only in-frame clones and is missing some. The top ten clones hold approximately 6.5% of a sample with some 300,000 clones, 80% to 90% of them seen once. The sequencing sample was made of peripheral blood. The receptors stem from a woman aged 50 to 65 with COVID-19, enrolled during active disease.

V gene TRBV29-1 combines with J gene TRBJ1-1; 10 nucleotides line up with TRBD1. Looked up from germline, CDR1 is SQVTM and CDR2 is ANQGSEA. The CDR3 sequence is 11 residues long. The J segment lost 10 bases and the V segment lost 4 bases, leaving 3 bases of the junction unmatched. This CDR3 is CSVGQGARAFF. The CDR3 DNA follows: TGCAGCGTTGGACAGGGGGCGCGAGCTTTCTTT.

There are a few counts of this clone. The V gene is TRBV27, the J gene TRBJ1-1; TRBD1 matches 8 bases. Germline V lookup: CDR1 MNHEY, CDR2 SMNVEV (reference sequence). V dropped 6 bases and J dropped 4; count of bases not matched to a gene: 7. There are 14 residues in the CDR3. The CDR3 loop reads CASRIRTGPTEAFF. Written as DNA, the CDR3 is TGTGCCAGCAGGATCAGGACAGGGCCCACTGAAGCTTTCTTT.

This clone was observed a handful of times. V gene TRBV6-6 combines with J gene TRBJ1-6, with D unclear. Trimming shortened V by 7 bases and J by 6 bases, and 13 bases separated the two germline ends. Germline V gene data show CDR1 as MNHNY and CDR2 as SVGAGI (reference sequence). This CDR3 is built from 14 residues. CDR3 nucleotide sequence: TGTGCCAGCACCTTACTCATGGTTAATTCACCCCTCCACTTT. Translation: CASTLLMVNSPLHF.

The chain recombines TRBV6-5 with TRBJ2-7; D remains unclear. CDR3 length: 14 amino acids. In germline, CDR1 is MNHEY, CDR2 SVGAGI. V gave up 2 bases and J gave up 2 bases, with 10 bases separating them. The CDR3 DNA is TGTGCCAGCAGTTACCGCAGGTGGGCCTACGAGCAGTACTTC. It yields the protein CASSYRRWAYEQYF.

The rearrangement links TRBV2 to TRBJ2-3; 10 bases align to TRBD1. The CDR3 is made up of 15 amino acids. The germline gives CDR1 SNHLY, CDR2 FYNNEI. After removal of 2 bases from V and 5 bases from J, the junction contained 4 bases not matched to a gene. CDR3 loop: CASSEWDRGVDTQYF. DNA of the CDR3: TGTGCCAGCAGTGAATGGGACAGGGGCGTAGATACGCAGTATTTT.

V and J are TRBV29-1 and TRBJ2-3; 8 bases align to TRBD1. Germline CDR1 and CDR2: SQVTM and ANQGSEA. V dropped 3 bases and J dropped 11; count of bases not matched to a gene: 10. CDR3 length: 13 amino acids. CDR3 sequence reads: CSVDSQGAQMQYF. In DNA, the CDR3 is TGCAGCGTTGATTCTCAGGGGGCGCAGATGCAGTATTTT.

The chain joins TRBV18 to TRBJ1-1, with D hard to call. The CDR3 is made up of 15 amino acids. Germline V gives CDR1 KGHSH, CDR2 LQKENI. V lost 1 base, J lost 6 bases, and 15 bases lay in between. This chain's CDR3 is CASSPLLGYEAEAFF. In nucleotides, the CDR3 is TGTGCCAGCTCACCACTGTTAGGATACGAGGCTGAAGCTTTCTTT. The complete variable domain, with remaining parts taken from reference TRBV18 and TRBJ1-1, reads NAGVMQNPRHLVRRRGQEARLRCSPMKGHSHVYWYRQLPEEGLKFMVYLQKENIIDESGMPKERFSAEFPKEGPSILRIQQVVRGDSAAYFCASSPLLGYEAEAFFGQGTRLTVV.

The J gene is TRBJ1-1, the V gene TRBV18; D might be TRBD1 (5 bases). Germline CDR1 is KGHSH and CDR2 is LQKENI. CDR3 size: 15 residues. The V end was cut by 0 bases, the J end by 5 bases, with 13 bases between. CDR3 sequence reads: CASSPPGGVRTEAFF. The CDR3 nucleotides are TGTGCCAGCTCACCACCGGGGGGGGTAAGGACTGAAGCTTTCTTT.

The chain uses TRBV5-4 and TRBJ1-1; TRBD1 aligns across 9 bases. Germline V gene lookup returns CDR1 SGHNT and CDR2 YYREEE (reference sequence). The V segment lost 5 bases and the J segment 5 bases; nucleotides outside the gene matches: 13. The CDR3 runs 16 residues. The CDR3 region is CASRRREQGAYTEAFF. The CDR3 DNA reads TGTGCCAGCAGACGCCGGGAACAGGGGGCCTATACTGAAGCTTTCTTT.

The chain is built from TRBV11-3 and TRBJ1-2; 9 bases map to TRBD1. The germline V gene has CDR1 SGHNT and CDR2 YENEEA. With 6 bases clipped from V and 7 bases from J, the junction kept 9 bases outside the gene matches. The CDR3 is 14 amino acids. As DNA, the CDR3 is TGTGCCAGCAGTTTTGGACAGGGGTCGTTTGGCTACACCTTC. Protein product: CASSFGQGSFGYTF.

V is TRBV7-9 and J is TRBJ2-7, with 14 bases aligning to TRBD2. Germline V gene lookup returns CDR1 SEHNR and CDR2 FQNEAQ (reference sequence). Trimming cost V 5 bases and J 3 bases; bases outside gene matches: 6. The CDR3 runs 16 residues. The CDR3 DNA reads TGTGCCAGCAGCGGGACTAGCGGGAGATCTGTCTACGAGCAGTACTTC. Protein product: CASSGTSGRSVYEQYF.

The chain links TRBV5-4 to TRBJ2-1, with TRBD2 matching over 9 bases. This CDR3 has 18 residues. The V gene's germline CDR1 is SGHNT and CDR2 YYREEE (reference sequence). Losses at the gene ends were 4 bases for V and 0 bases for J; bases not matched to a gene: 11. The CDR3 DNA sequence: TGTGCCAGCAGCCCTGGGGGTAGCGGGGGACTCTCCTACAATGAGCAGTTCTTC. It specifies CASSPGGSGGLSYNEQFF.

CDR3 in amino acids: CASSPRLAAETQYF. The DNA of the CDR3 is TGTGCCAGTAGTCCCCGACTAGCCGCCGAGACCCAGTACTTC. The chain recombines TRBV19 with TRBJ2-5; TRBD2 matches 7 bases. Trimming removed 5 bases from V and 5 bases from J; junction bases left unmatched: 8. The CDR3 covers 14 residues. Germline V gives CDR1 LNHDA, CDR2 SQIVND (reference sequence).

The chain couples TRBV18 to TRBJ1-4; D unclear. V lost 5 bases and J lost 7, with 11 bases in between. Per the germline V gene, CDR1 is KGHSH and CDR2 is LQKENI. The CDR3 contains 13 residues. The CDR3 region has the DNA TGTGCCAGCTCATCATATGAGGGTGAAAAACTGTTTTTT. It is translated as CASSSYEGEKLFF.

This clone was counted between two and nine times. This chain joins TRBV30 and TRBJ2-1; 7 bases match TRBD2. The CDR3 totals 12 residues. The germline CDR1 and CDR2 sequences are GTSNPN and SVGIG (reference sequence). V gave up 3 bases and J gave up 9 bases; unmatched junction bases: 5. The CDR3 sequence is CAWRGGPGEQFF. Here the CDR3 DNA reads TGTGCCTGGAGGGGAGGGCCGGGTGAGCAGTTCTTC.

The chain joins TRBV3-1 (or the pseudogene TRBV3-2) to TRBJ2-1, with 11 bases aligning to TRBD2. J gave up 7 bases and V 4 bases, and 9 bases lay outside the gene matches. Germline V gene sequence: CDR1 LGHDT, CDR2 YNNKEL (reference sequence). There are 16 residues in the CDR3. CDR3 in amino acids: CASSLIAGGMGNEQFF. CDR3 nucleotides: TGTGCCAGCAGCCTCATAGCGGGAGGGATGGGGAATGAGCAGTTCTTC.

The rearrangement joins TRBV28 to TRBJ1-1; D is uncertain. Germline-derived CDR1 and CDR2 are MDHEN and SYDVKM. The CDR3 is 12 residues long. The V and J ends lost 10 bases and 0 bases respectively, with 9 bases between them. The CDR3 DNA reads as TGTGCCACCAAAGAGGTGAACACTGAAGCTTTCTTT. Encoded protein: CATKEVNTEAFF.

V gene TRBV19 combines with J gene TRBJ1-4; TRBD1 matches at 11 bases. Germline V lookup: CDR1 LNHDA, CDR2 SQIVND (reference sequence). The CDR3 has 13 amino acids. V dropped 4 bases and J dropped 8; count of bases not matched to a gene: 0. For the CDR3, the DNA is TGTGCCAGTAGTAGGACAGGGGGCGAAAAACTGTTTTTT. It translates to CASSRTGGEKLFF.

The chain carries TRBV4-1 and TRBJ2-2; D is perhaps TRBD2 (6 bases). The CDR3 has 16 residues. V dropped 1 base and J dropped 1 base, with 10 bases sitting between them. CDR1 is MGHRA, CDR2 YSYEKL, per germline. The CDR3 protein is CASSQGAGLNTGELFF. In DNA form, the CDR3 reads TGCGCCAGCAGCCAAGGGGCGGGGCTGAACACCGGGGAGCTGTTTTTT.

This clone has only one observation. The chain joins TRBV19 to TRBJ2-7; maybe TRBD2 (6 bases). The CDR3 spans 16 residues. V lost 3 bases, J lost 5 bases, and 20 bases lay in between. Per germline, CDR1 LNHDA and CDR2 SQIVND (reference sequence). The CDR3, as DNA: TGTGCCAGTAGTATTTTGGAGGGGCTAATACCCCACGAGCAGTACTTC. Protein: CASSILEGLIPHEQYF.

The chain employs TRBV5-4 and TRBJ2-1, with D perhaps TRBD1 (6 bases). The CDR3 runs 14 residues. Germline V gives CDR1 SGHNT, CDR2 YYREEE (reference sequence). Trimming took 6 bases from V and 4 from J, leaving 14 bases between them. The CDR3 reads CASTQTGAYNEQFF. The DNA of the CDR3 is TGTGCCAGCACCCAGACAGGAGCTTACAATGAGCAGTTCTTC.

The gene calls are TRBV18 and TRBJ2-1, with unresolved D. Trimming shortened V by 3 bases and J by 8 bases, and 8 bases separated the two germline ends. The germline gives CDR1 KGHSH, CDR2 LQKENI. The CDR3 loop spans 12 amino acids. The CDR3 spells CASSPAADEQFF. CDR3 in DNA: TGTGCCAGCTCACCGGCGGCTGATGAGCAGTTCTTC. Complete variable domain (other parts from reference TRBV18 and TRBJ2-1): NAGVMQNPRHLVRRRGQEARLRCSPMKGHSHVYWYRQLPEEGLKFMVYLQKENIIDESGMPKERFSAEFPKEGPSILRIQQVVRGDSAAYFCASSPAADEQFFGPGTRLTVL.

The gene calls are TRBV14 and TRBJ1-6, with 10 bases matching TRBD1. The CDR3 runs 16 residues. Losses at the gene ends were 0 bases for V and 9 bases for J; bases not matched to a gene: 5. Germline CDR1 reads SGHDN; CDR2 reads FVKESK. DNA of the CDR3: TGTGCCAGCAGCCAAGAAACGACAGGGGGCAGTTCACCCCTCCACTTT. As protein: CASSQETTGGSSPLHF.